This TCR beta chain is from a study of metastatic and nonmetastatic thyroid tumors. Prior to thyroid surgery, none of the patients had received any treatment. This CDR3 contains 15 residues. Between the trimmed V and J ends, which lost 4 bases and 10 bases, there was a span of 20 bases. The germline V gene has CDR1 SGHAT and CDR2 FQNNGV. The sample holds many counts of this clone. Per the authors' pipeline: The study built a papillary thyroid cancer distant-metastasis classifier from CDR3 differences across clinicopathological groups. With MiXCR, TCRdb reprocessed the PCR reads. The authors' filters were not applied to this entry. The sample lists 39,000 or so clones, around a fifth occurring once.

This TCR was recovered from a female donor with papillary thyroid cancer or a benign thyroid nodule (not recorded which). Some clones in this sample may be carry-over from other donors' samples. The V gene is TRBV11-2, the J gene TRBJ2-1; D is undetermined. The sequenced sample was blood. The CDR3 nucleotides are TGTGCCAGCAGCTCCGTCGAATCTTACCCGGAGGAGCAGTTCTTC. Translation: CASSSVESYPEEQFF. The full variable domain, rest sourced from reference TRBV11-2 and TRBJ2-1, is EAGVAQSPRYKIIEKRQSVAFWCNPISGHATLYWYQQILGQGPKLLIQFQNNGVVDDSQLPKDRFSAERLKGVDSTLKIQPAKLEDSAVYLCASSSVESYPEEQFFGPGTRLTVL.